The rows below give T cell receptor beta chains drawn from one sample of a study of PD-1 blockade in mismatch repair-deficient tumors. The assay was immunoSEQ multiplex PCR, and TCRdb's table has in-frame clones only and misses some. The sample carries some 130,000 clones, around nine tenths recorded once. Sequenced here: peripheral blood, sampled almost 74 weeks after starting pembrolizumab. These receptors all come from an adult with mismatch repair-deficient cancer. Each CDR3 is given with its conserved first and last residue.

v_gene: TRBV18; j_gene: TRBJ1-1; CDR3aa: CASSPRTMNTEAFF
v_gene: TRBV4-1; j_gene: TRBJ1-4; CDR3aa: CASSPRFGRWGEKLFF
v_gene: TRBV6-5; j_gene: TRBJ2-2; CDR3aa: CASSYNTGELFF
v_gene: TRBV27; j_gene: TRBJ2-7; CDR3aa: CASSLGGKSYEQYF
v_gene: TRBV19; j_gene: TRBJ2-7; CDR3aa: CASSIGQGSYEQYF
v_gene: TRBV7-3; j_gene: TRBJ2-1; CDR3aa: CASSLRRGFEQFF
v_gene: TRBV15; j_gene: TRBJ2-2; CDR3aa: CATSRKSIGTNTGELFF
v_gene: TRBV28; j_gene: TRBJ2-3; CDR3aa: CASSLQGTDTQYF
v_gene: TRBV2; j_gene: TRBJ1-5; CDR3aa: CASSETGFGQPQHF
v_gene: TRBV7-8; j_gene: TRBJ1-2; CDR3aa: CASSSLQGEGYTF
v_gene: TRBV13; j_gene: TRBJ2-7; CDR3aa: CASSRRGYEQYF
v_gene: TRBV5-1; j_gene: TRBJ2-5; CDR3aa: CASSHQETQYF
v_gene: TRBV6-1; j_gene: TRBJ2-3; CDR3aa: CASSDLGSITDTQYF
v_gene: TRBV2; j_gene: TRBJ2-2; CDR3aa: CASSELHTGELFF
v_gene: TRBV30; j_gene: TRBJ2-1; CDR3aa: CAWSVSGYNEQFF
v_gene: TRBV15; j_gene: TRBJ1-4; CDR3aa: CATSRDRGEDEKLFF
v_gene: TRBV4-1; j_gene: TRBJ2-7; CDR3aa: CASSQKGSYEQYF
v_gene: TRBV7-9; j_gene: TRBJ2-7; CDR3aa: CASSSRGYEQYF
v_gene: TRBV13; j_gene: TRBJ2-5; CDR3aa: CASSSQEEETQYF
v_gene: TRBV2; j_gene: TRBJ2-3; CDR3aa: CASRGTSGTDTQYF
v_gene: TRBV12-5; j_gene: TRBJ2-2; CDR3aa: CASTKWTGQGTGELFF
v_gene: TRBV5-1; j_gene: TRBJ1-2; CDR3aa: CASSTKEGGDYGYTF
v_gene: TRBV11-2; j_gene: TRBJ2-7; CDR3aa: CASSLSGSYEQYF
v_gene: TRBV11-2; j_gene: TRBJ2-7; CDR3aa: CASSRPGSPYEQYF
v_gene: TRBV29-1; j_gene: TRBJ2-7; CDR3aa: CSASGGAPYEQYF
v_gene: TRBV29-1; j_gene: TRBJ2-7; CDR3aa: CSVVVGLAAYEQYF
v_gene: TRBV5-1; j_gene: TRBJ2-7; CDR3aa: CASSLGAGPTYEQYF
v_gene: TRBV18; j_gene: TRBJ2-1; CDR3aa: CASSPGAGTGVPNEQFF
v_gene: TRBV19; j_gene: TRBJ2-3; CDR3aa: CASSHFSGTSTDTQYF
v_gene: TRBV7-8; j_gene: TRBJ1-2; CDR3aa: CASSLGTGHGYTF
v_gene: TRBV7-6; j_gene: TRBJ2-3; CDR3aa: CASSLGRWDYAGGAVDTQYF
v_gene: TRBV27; j_gene: TRBJ2-2; CDR3aa: CASSLGANTGELFF